One sample yielded the 32 T cell receptor beta chains listed below, sequenced in a study of cytomegalovirus exposure and HLA in healthy donors. PCR was performed using 60 Vbeta and 13 Jbeta primers. Sequencing was performed with immunoSEQ multiplex PCR; in TCRdb, only in-frame clones are kept and a portion is missing. Among 200,000 to 250,000 clones, roughly 80% were seen once, and the ten largest hold 2.9%. Sequenced sample: PBMCs. These receptors originate from a man in his thirties or forties in good health and CMV-seronegative.

The chain has TRBV5-1 and TRBJ2-7, with D perhaps matching TRBD1 (5 bases). The CDR3 runs to 13 residues. V was trimmed by 5 bases and J by 1 base, leaving 10 bases between them. Germline V gene sequence: CDR1 SGHRS, CDR2 YFSETQ. As DNA, the CDR3 is TGCGCCAGCAGATCAGGGTTGTCCTACGAGCAGTACTTC. It encodes CASRSGLSYEQYF.

This chain connects TRBV11-2 to TRBJ2-2, with D possibly being TRBD2 (5 bases). Trimming removed 5 bases at V and 7 bases at J, with 8 bases between. This CDR3 spans 12 amino acids. Per germline, CDR1 SGHAT and CDR2 FQNNGV. CDR3 in amino acids: CASSTAGGELFF. CDR3 DNA: TGTGCCAGCAGCACCGCGGGCGGGGAGCTGTTTTTT.

This clone was recorded only once. The chain links TRBV19 to TRBJ2-6, with D possibly matching TRBD2 (7 bases). This CDR3 has 15 residues. Germline V gene lookup returns CDR1 LNHDA and CDR2 SQIVND (reference sequence). V was pared by 7 bases and J by 1 base, with 11 bases between. The CDR3 DNA is TGTGCCAGTAAAGGGAGGGGGTCTGGGGCCAACGTCCTGACTTTC. Amino acids: CASKGRGSGANVLTF.

This clone appeared a single time. The chain links TRBV29-1 to TRBJ1-1; D not resolved. This CDR3 has 14 amino acids. Between the trimmed V and J ends, which lost 7 bases and 4 bases, there was a span of 19 bases. Germline-derived CDR1 and CDR2 are SQVTM and ANQGSEA. The DNA for the CDR3 is TGCAGCGCTGGAGCCCCTCGAGGGAGCACTGAAGCTTTCTTT. As protein: CSAGAPRGSTEAFF.

As for this clone: One junction end does not reproduce the germline sequence, and a read error may be involved. The chain uses TRBV11-3 and TRBJ2-3; 10 bases agree with TRBD1. The V gene's germline CDR1 is SGHNT and CDR2 YENEEA. The CDR3 spans 15 residues. The CDR3 spells CANSLGQGGTDTQYF. The CDR3 nucleotides are TGTGCCAACAGCTTAGGACAGGGGGGCACAGATACGCAGTATTTT.

J is TRBJ2-7 and V is TRBV28; D is perhaps TRBD2 (6 bases). Germline V CDR1 and CDR2: MDHEN, SYDVKM. Trimming shortened V by 3 bases and J by 3 bases, and 12 bases separated the two germline ends. This CDR3 contains 14 residues. The CDR3 DNA is TGTGCCAGCAGTTTGAGGCCTAGCGACTACGAGCAGTACTTC. This gives the protein CASSLRPSDYEQYF.

This chain connects TRBV4-2 to TRBJ2-7; 12 positions agree with TRBD1. There are 16 residues in the CDR3. V dropped 4 bases and J dropped 5; count of bases not matched to a gene: 9. Germline assignment: CDR1 LGHNA and CDR2 YNFKEQ. DNA for the CDR3: TGTGCCAGCAGCCGAGAAGGGACAGGGGGCAGGGACGAGCAGTACTTC. Protein sequence: CASSREGTGGRDEQYF.

The CDR3 nucleotides read TGTGCCAGCAGTTACATACAGGGCTCTGGAAACACCATATATTTT. This translates into CASSYIQGSGNTIYF. The chain recombines TRBV6-5 with TRBJ1-3; weak D call: TRBD1 (6 bases). The V gene lost 2 bases and the J gene lost 0 bases, with 8 bases spanning the gap. CDR1 is MNHEY, CDR2 SVGAGI, per germline. The CDR3 is 15 amino acids.

This clone was counted once. The chain combines TRBV28 with TRBJ1-2; no firm D call. Trimming took off 6 bases at V and 0 bases at J, with 11 bases between the two ends. Germline V lookup: CDR1 MDHEN, CDR2 SYDVKM. There are 14 residues in the CDR3. The CDR3 DNA reads TGTGCCAGCAGGAGGGAGGTATCTAACTATGGCTACACCTTC. Protein: CASRREVSNYGYTF.

J is TRBJ1-2 and V is TRBV10-3; maybe TRBD1 (5 bases). With 6 bases removed from V and 11 bases from J, the gap between germline ends came to 10 bases. Germline-derived CDR1 and CDR2 are ENHRY and SYGVKD. There are 10 residues in the CDR3. DNA of the CDR3: TGTGCCATCAGGGACAACGGTTACACCTTC. Protein product: CAIRDNGYTF.

This clone appeared a single time. The chain recombines TRBV6-5 with TRBJ2-5; D possibly corresponds to TRBD1 (7 bases). TRBJ2-7 explains the end of the DNA better; the J call may be wrong. Germline assignment: CDR1 MNHEY and CDR2 SVGAGI. The CDR3 spans 15 residues. This CDR3 reads CASSYGGTDPFEQYF. For the CDR3, the DNA is TGTGCCAGCAGTTACGGGGGGACAGATCCTTTCGAGCAGTACTTC.

The genes are TRBV7-9 and TRBJ1-1; TRBD1 is a possible D gene (5 bases). The CDR3 loop spans 14 amino acids. V was cut by 4 bases and J by 4 bases, with 13 bases left in between. Germline loops: CDR1 SEHNR, CDR2 FQNEAQ (reference sequence). DNA for the CDR3: TGTGCCAGCAGCTCTCTAGCGGGGGGCACTGAAGCTTTCTTT. It is translated as CASSSLAGGTEAFF.

This sequence joins TRBV5-1 and TRBJ1-1; 12 positions agree with TRBD1. Germline V gene lookup returns CDR1 SGHRS and CDR2 YFSETQ. The CDR3 extends over 15 amino acids. V lost 3 bases and J lost 5; bases outside the gene matches: 5. This CDR3 reads CASSSGGQGATEAFF. The CDR3, as DNA: TGCGCCAGCAGCTCCGGGGGACAGGGGGCAACTGAAGCTTTCTTT.

The V gene is TRBV29-1, the J gene TRBJ2-7, with TRBD1 matching 11 bases. CDR3 length: 13 amino acids. Trimming cost V 7 bases and J 3 bases; bases outside gene matches: 5. Germline loops: CDR1 SQVTM, CDR2 ANQGSEA. The CDR3 DNA reads as TGCAGCGCTTCCGGGACAGGGGGCTACGAGCAGTACTTC. Protein sequence: CSASGTGGYEQYF.

As concerns this clone: The sample carries other DNA sequences with the same CDR3. The genes are TRBV9 and TRBJ2-5; TRBD1 is a possible D gene (6 bases). V was clipped by 2 bases and J by 1 base, with 12 bases between them. The CDR3 loop spans 15 amino acids. The germline V gene has CDR1 SGDLS and CDR2 YYNGEE. The CDR3 DNA reads TGTGCCAGCAGCGTTCAGGGGCTAGCCCAAGAGACCCAGTACTTC. Its protein product is CASSVQGLAQETQYF. Full variable domain (outside the CDR3, taken from reference TRBV9 and TRBJ2-5): DSGVTQTPKHLITATGQRVTLRCSPRSGDLSVYWYQQSLDQGLQFLIQYYNGEERAKGNILERFSAQQFPDLHSELNLSSLELGDSALYFCASSVQGLAQETQYFGPGTRLLVL.

The chain combines TRBV4-3 with TRBJ2-1; 9 positions match TRBD2. Germline CDR1 and CDR2: LGHNA and YSLEER. The CDR3 loop spans 17 amino acids. With V trimmed by 4 bases and J by 9 bases, 16 bases remained unmatched. CDR3 region: CASSPGASGVLQGEQFF. CDR3 sequence (DNA): TGCGCCAGCAGCCCAGGAGCTAGCGGGGTTTTACAGGGTGAGCAGTTCTTC.

In regard to this clone: The junction shows a germline mismatch at one end, possibly a read error. The chain is built from TRBV18 and TRBJ1-2, with TRBD1 identical over 10 bases. Germline V gene data show CDR1 as KGHSH and CDR2 as LQKENI. CDR3 length: 15 residues. CDR3 sequence (DNA): TGTGCCAGCTCACCACGGAGACAGGGGGCGTATGGCCACACCTTC. Its protein product is CASSPRRQGAYGHTF.

The CDR3 region is CASSQAESSGNTIYF. CDR3 bases: TGTGCCAGCAGCCAGGCGGAGAGCTCTGGAAACACCATATATTTT. This sequence joins TRBV4-2 and TRBJ1-3; the D is unclear. The CDR3 sequence is 15 residues long. Trimming took 3 bases from V and 0 from J, leaving 9 bases between them. In germline, CDR1 is LGHNA, CDR2 YNFKEQ.

Here the CDR3 reads CASSPHGRATDTQYF. DNA of the CDR3: TGTGCCAGCAGCCCCCACGGCAGGGCAACAGATACGCAGTATTTT. The V gene is TRBV5-8, the J gene TRBJ2-3; tentative D call: TRBD1 (5 bases). CDR1 is SGHTS, CDR2 YDEGEE, per germline. V shed 4 bases and J shed 3 bases, with 15 bases lying between them. CDR3 length equals 15 residues.

V and J are TRBV11-2 and TRBJ2-7; 13 nucleotides match TRBD2. In germline, CDR1 is SGHAT, CDR2 FQNNGV. The V segment lost 5 bases and the J segment 4 bases; nucleotides outside the gene matches: 5. The CDR3 has 15 amino acids. The DNA for the CDR3 is TGTGCCAGCAGCAAGACTAGCGGGAGGTTTTACGAGCAGTACTTC. This encodes CASSKTSGRFYEQYF.

V usage is TRBV27 and J usage is TRBJ2-7; D is perhaps TRBD1 (6 bases). In germline, CDR1 is MNHEY, CDR2 SMNVEV (reference sequence). The CDR3 loop spans 13 amino acids. Deletions cut 5 bases from V and 2 bases from J, with 10 bases between. CDR3 region: CASSPGDTYEQYF. The CDR3 bases are TGTGCCAGCAGTCCAGGGGACACCTACGAGCAGTACTTC.

This chain connects TRBV6-4 to TRBJ2-1, with TRBD1 identical over 12 bases. With 4 bases clipped from V and 8 bases from J, the junction kept 9 bases outside the gene matches. Germline assignment: CDR1 MRHNA and CDR2 SNTAGT. This CDR3 comprises 16 residues. The DNA for the CDR3 is TGTGCCAGCAGTGGCGCAACGGGACAGGGGGCGGATGAGCAGTTCTTC. Protein product: CASSGATGQGADEQFF.

This clone was observed a handful of times. The chain is built from TRBV6-5 and TRBJ1-5; 7 bases match TRBD1. Germline V gives CDR1 MNHEY, CDR2 SVGAGI. The CDR3 covers 15 residues. V lost 5 bases, J lost 5 bases, and 9 bases stayed unmatched. CDR3 sequence: CASSPSGTVDQPQHF. The CDR3 DNA is TGTGCCAGCAGTCCCTCCGGGACAGTTGATCAGCCCCAGCATTTT.

J is TRBJ2-7 and V is TRBV10-3, with 9 positions matching TRBD1. CDR1 ENHRY and CDR2 SYGVKD come from the germline V gene. Trimming at V came to 6 bases and at J to 0 bases, leaving 3 bases not matched to a gene. This CDR3 comprises 14 residues. CDR3 sequence: CAIRGTGFSYEQYF. The CDR3 DNA reads TGTGCCATCAGGGGGACAGGGTTCTCCTACGAGCAGTACTTC.

This clone was counted between two and nine times. The chain has TRBV4-1 and TRBJ2-5, with 7 bases that match TRBD1. V dropped 1 base and J dropped 0; count of bases not matched to a gene: 8. Germline V gene lookup returns CDR1 MGHRA and CDR2 YSYEKL. The CDR3 spans 17 residues. CDR3 bases: TGCGCCAGCAGCCAAGTGACAGGGTCCTTCAACCAAGAGACCCAGTACTTC. Translated, it gives CASSQVTGSFNQETQYF.

V gene TRBV18 combines with J gene TRBJ2-4, with a weak D call TRBD2 (7 bases). V lost 2 bases and J 8 bases, leaving 19 bases between the germline ends. Germline CDR1 is KGHSH and CDR2 is LQKENI. The CDR3 length is 16 residues. CDR3: CASSPSGAGAWDIQYF. In DNA, the CDR3 is TGTGCCAGCTCACCATCCGGGGCGGGGGCATGGGACATTCAGTACTTC.

The CDR3 is CAISDRGVDQPQHF. CDR3 bases: TGTGCCATCAGTGACAGGGGAGTGGATCAGCCCCAGCATTTT. The chain joins TRBV10-3 to TRBJ1-5; TRBD1 might be the D (6 bases). Trimming left V 3 bases short and J 5 bases short, with 11 bases between. This CDR3 contains 14 residues. Germline values: CDR1 ENHRY, CDR2 SYGVKD.

The rearrangement joins TRBV29-1 to TRBJ1-1, with unresolved D. In germline, CDR1 is SQVTM, CDR2 ANQGSEA. This CDR3 contains 13 residues. The ends were cut back, 6 bases at V and 4 bases at J, with 15 bases in the middle. The CDR3: CSVSLGPTTEAFF. The CDR3 DNA sequence: TGCAGCGTATCTCTAGGCCCGACCACTGAAGCTTTCTTT.

The CDR3: CASSRTGTGLYEQYF. CDR3 in DNA: TGTGCCAGCAGCCGAACCGGGACAGGGCTCTACGAGCAGTACTTC. The chain uses TRBV28 and TRBJ2-7; 9 bases align to TRBD1. CDR1 is MDHEN, CDR2 SYDVKM, per germline. This CDR3 region has 15 residues. V trimming: 6 bases; J trimming: 3 bases; junction bases outside the gene matches: 9.

The chain couples TRBV6-5 to TRBJ1-4, with D unclear. Germline V gives CDR1 MNHEY, CDR2 SVGAGI. Trimming stripped 5 bases from V and 8 bases from J, with 18 bases between. This CDR3 spans 15 amino acids. Here the CDR3 reads CASSRGLRGSEKLFF. Here the CDR3 DNA reads TGTGCCAGCAGTAGAGGGCTTCGCGGGAGCGAAAAACTGTTTTTT.

V gene TRBV5-4 combines with J gene TRBJ1-3, with TRBD1 identical over 7 bases. V shed 4 bases and J 2 bases; nucleotides not matched to a gene: 9. CDR1 and CDR2 (germline): SGHNT, YYREEE (reference sequence). There are 16 residues in the CDR3. CDR3 coding DNA: TGTGCCAGCAGCCCAACACCGACAGGGACTGGAAACACCATATATTTT. This encodes CASSPTPTGTGNTIYF. Supplemented by reference TRBV5-4 and TRBJ1-3, the full variable domain reads ETGVTQSPTHLIKTRGQQVTLRCSSQSGHNTVSWYQQALGQGPQFIFQYYREEENGRGNFPPRFSGLQFPNYSSELNVNALELDDSALYLCASSPTPTGTGNTIYFGEGSWLTVV.

The V call is TRBV27, the J call TRBJ1-5; D unclear. Trimming took off 0 bases at V and 5 bases at J, with 5 bases between the two ends. CDR1 and CDR2 (germline): MNHEY, SMNVEV (reference sequence). The CDR3 length is 13 residues. The CDR3 DNA is TGTGCCAGCAGTTTATCCATTCATCAGCCCCAGCATTTT. This encodes CASSLSIHQPQHF.